The next 17 T cell receptor beta chains were all read from a single sample in a study of T cell clones after liver transplantation. TCRdb's table, derived via immunoSEQ multiplex PCR, lists solely in-frame clones and lacks some. The sample holds 95,000 to 110,000 clones, about 88% seen once. Sample: CD4+ T cells from blood, taken roughly 50 months after liver transplant. The receptors here all came from a human patient who received a liver transplant. The T cells may partly be graft donor cells.

J is TRBJ1-2 and V is TRBV7-8; 8 bases line up with TRBD1. Losses at the gene ends were 4 bases for V and 0 bases for J; bases not matched to a gene: 7. This CDR3 is built from 16 residues. Germline V gene lookup returns CDR1 SGHVS and CDR2 FQNEAQ. The CDR3 reads CASSWNRGNTNYGYTF. The CDR3 DNA sequence: TGTGCCAGCAGCTGGAACAGGGGGAATACTAACTATGGCTACACCTTC.

The chain links TRBV7-9 to TRBJ2-7; D possibly corresponds to TRBD1 (6 bases). The CDR3 consists of 15 residues. The germline CDR1 and CDR2 sequences are SEHNR and FQNEAQ (reference sequence). V was cut by 1 base and J by 6 bases, with 16 bases left in between. This chain's CDR3 is CASSLGWQGNSEQYF. CDR3 nucleotide sequence: TGTGCCAGCAGCTTAGGTTGGCAGGGGAACTCCGAGCAGTACTTC.

This clone was seen a single time. V is TRBV5-1 and J is TRBJ1-5; D remains unclear. The CDR3 covers 15 residues. Germline loops: CDR1 SGHRS, CDR2 YFSETQ. The V gene lost 2 bases and the J gene lost 3 bases, with 12 bases spanning the gap. The CDR3 sequence: CASSFYGGDNQPQHF. CDR3 bases: TGCGCCAGCAGCTTTTACGGTGGGGACAATCAGCCCCAGCATTTT. The full variable domain, rest sourced from reference TRBV5-1 and TRBJ1-5, is KAGVTQTPRYLIKTRGQQVTLSCSPISGHRSVSWYQQTPGQGLQFLFEYFSETQRNKGNFPGRFSGRQFSNSRSEMNVSTLELGDSALYLCASSFYGGDNQPQHFGDGTRLSIL.

CDR3 bases: TGCGCCAGCAGCTTTACAGGACACTCAAACTATGGCTACACCTTC. Translated: CASSFTGHSNYGYTF. The chain carries TRBV4-3 and TRBJ1-2; D is possibly TRBD1 (5 bases). Germline-derived CDR1 and CDR2 are LGHNA and YSLEER. This CDR3 region has 15 residues. The V end lost 5 bases, the J end lost 2 bases, and 15 bases lay between the germline ends.

Concerning this clone itself: Distinct nucleotide sequences in the sample also encode this CDR3. This sequence joins TRBV18 and TRBJ2-5; D remains unclear. CDR1 and CDR2 (germline): KGHSH, LQKENI. CDR3 length equals 12 residues. Trimming shortened V by 3 bases and J by 1 base, and 3 bases separated the two germline ends. The CDR3 sequence is CASSPVQETQYF. CDR3 nucleotides: TGTGCCAGCTCACCCGTCCAAGAGACCCAGTACTTC.

The genes are TRBV6-5 and TRBJ2-7; 14 nucleotides line up with TRBD2. This CDR3 is built from 15 residues. Trimming took 6 bases from V and 4 from J; bases not matched to a gene: 5. In germline, CDR1 is MNHEY, CDR2 SVGAGI. CDR3 region: CASRSGTSGSYEQYF. The CDR3 coding sequence is TGTGCCAGCAGATCCGGGACTAGCGGGAGTTACGAGCAGTACTTC.

The chain has TRBV5-1 and TRBJ1-6, with a possible D match to TRBD1 (5 bases). Per germline, CDR1 SGHRS and CDR2 YFSETQ. The CDR3 is 15 residues long. V was clipped by 10 bases and J by 8 bases, with 22 bases between them. The CDR3 loop is CAPESRVGGDSPLHF. The CDR3 DNA follows: TGCGCCCCCGAAAGCCGAGTTGGAGGGGATTCACCCCTCCACTTT.

The chain carries TRBV5-4 and TRBJ2-2, with 11 positions matching TRBD2. Germline V CDR1 and CDR2: SGHNT, YYREEE (reference sequence). The CDR3 has 16 amino acids. V shed 4 bases and J 4 bases; nucleotides not matched to a gene: 6. The CDR3 region has the DNA TGTGCCAGCAGCAATAGCGGGGGGGCCCGCACCGGGGAGCTGTTTTTT. It is translated as CASSNSGGARTGELFF.

The chain carries TRBV7-2 and TRBJ1-6, with 8 bases lining up with TRBD1. Germline CDR1 is SGHTA and CDR2 is FQGNSA. With 2 bases clipped from V and 7 bases from J, the junction kept 13 bases outside the gene matches. CDR3 length: 18 residues. The CDR3 DNA is TGTGCCAGCAGCTTAAAGGGTCCGACAGGGGTTGAGAATTCACCCCTCCACTTT. The encoded protein is CASSLKGPTGVENSPLHF.

The chain's CDR3 is CASSWTSGSPSSNEQFF. CDR3 coding DNA: TGCGCCAGCAGCTGGACCTCCGGGTCTCCTAGCTCCAATGAGCAGTTCTTC. V usage is TRBV5-1 and J usage is TRBJ2-1; D perhaps matches TRBD2 (5 bases). Per the germline V gene, CDR1 is SGHRS and CDR2 is YFSETQ. The CDR3 runs to 17 residues. The V and J ends lost 3 bases and 6 bases respectively, with 22 bases between them.

This sequence joins TRBV6-1 and TRBJ1-2; D not certain. V was pared by 10 bases and J by 7 bases, with 16 bases between. There are 12 residues in the CDR3. The germline V gene has CDR1 MNHNS and CDR2 SASEGT. The CDR3 is CATTLSDGGYTF. The CDR3 DNA sequence: TGTGCCACGACACTTTCCGACGGTGGCTACACCTTC.

V gene TRBV6-1 combines with J gene TRBJ1-1; 8 bases map to TRBD1. The CDR3 has 15 residues. V lost 7 bases, J lost 1 base, and 8 bases stayed unmatched. Germline lookup yields CDR1 MNHNS and CDR2 SASEGT. CDR3 nucleotides: TGTGCCAGCACTGACAGGGGATATGAGAACACTGAAGCTTTCTTT. It encodes CASTDRGYENTEAFF.

The chain is built from TRBV7-2 and TRBJ2-3; maybe TRBD2 (6 bases). From germline, CDR1 is SGHTA and CDR2 FQGNSA. The CDR3 is 15 residues long. V was cut by 3 bases and J by 0 bases, with 10 bases left in between. In nucleotides, the CDR3 is TGTGCCAGCAGCTTTGGCGGGGCCAGCACAGATACGCAGTATTTT. Translation gives CASSFGGASTDTQYF.

The chain has TRBV28 and TRBJ2-2, with D maybe TRBD1 (6 bases). The CDR3 consists of 13 residues. The V and J ends lost 6 bases and 4 bases respectively, with 9 bases between them. Germline CDR1 is MDHEN and CDR2 is SYDVKM. The CDR3 is CASRQGGTGELFF. For the CDR3, the DNA is TGTGCCAGCAGACAGGGCGGCACCGGGGAGCTGTTTTTT.

CDR3 protein: CASSTPRDGGYTF. CDR3 coding DNA: TGTGCCAGTAGTACTCCCAGGGACGGCGGCTACACCTTC. The gene calls are TRBV19 and TRBJ1-2; D might be TRBD1 (5 bases). The germline V gene encodes CDR1 LNHDA and CDR2 SQIVND (reference sequence). The CDR3 contains 13 residues. With 4 bases removed from V and 8 bases from J, the gap between germline ends came to 14 bases.

With respect to this clone: In the same sample, other DNA sequences code for this CDR3. The V and J genes are TRBV11-2 and TRBJ2-5; no definite D call. CDR1 and CDR2 (germline): SGHAT, FQNNGV. V lost 0 bases and J 5 bases, leaving 4 bases between the germline ends. The CDR3 length is 12 residues. The CDR3 region has the DNA TGTGCCAGCAGCTTAGAGGGCGAGACCCAGTACTTC. It translates to CASSLEGETQYF. The variable domain in full, completed from reference TRBV11-2 and TRBJ2-5, reads EAGVAQSPRYKIIEKRQSVAFWCNPISGHATLYWYQQILGQGPKLLIQFQNNGVVDDSQLPKDRFSAERLKGVDSTLKIQPAKLEDSAVYLCASSLEGETQYFGPGTRLLVL.

J is TRBJ1-5 and V is TRBV9; possibly TRBD1 for D (5 bases). Germline CDR1 reads SGDLS; CDR2 reads YYNGEE. V was trimmed by 0 bases and J by 0 bases, leaving 7 bases between them. The CDR3 runs to 15 residues. The CDR3, as DNA: TGTGCCAGCAGCGTAGATGGGGGTAGCAATCAGCCCCAGCATTTT. Translating it yields CASSVDGGSNQPQHF.